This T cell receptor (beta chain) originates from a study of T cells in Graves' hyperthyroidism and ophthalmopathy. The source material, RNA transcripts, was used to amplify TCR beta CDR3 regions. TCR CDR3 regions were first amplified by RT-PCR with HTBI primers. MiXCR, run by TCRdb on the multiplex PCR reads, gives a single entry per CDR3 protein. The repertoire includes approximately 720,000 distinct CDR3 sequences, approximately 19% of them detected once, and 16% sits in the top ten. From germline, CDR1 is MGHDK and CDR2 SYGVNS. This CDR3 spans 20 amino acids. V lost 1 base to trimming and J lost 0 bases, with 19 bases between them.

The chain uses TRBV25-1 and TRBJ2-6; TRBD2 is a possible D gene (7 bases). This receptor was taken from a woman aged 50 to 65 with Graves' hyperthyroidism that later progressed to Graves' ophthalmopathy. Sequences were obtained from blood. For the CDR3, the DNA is TGTGCCAGCAGTGAATTTGGGGGGGGCTCCGCGAGCTCTGGGGCCAACGTCCTGACTTTC. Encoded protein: CASSEFGGGSASSGANVLTF.